These 16 T cell receptor beta chains were all obtained from the same sample, sequenced in a study of control samples from healthy donors and cancer patients (dated by TCRdb to the early 2020s). Libraries were constructed by the immunoSEQ multiplex PCR assay. Sourced from immuneACCESS, this table was stored by TCRdb with only in-frame sequences that have V and J called. A share of the clones is absent; for the studies checked, an unresolved V gene accounts for under half, and the remainder has no known explanation. In this sample the table shows some 87,000 clones, 75% to 95% of which occur a single time. The ten largest account for approximately 15% of the sample. Material for sequencing was blood. The receptors were sampled from a man younger than 45 in good health.

This clone appeared once. The DNA of the CDR3 is TGTGCCAGCAGTGCCGGGACAGCCAATTCGAACACCATATATTTT. Translated, it gives CASSAGTANSNTIYF. The chain couples TRBV2 to TRBJ1-3; 7 bases are a match to TRBD1. The CDR3 covers 15 residues. Trimming cost V 4 bases and J 7 bases; bases outside gene matches: 10. Germline V gene data show CDR1 as SNHLY and CDR2 as FYNNEI.

This chain connects TRBV4-1 to TRBJ1-1, with TRBD1 matching over 8 bases. Losses at the gene ends were 1 base for V and 1 base for J; bases not matched to a gene: 8. The CDR3 totals 17 residues. Germline CDR1 reads MGHRA; CDR2 reads YSYEKL. The CDR3 sequence is CASSQGGTGGENTEAFF. Written as DNA, the CDR3 is TGCGCCAGCAGCCAAGGTGGAACAGGGGGAGAGAACACTGAAGCTTTCTTT.

The CDR3 sequence: CSVVYGQGSNYGYTF. The CDR3 coding sequence is TGCAGCGTCGTTTATGGACAGGGAAGTAACTATGGCTACACCTTC. V and J are TRBV29-1 and TRBJ1-2; the match to TRBD1 covers 8 bases. V was clipped by 6 bases and J by 1 base; unmatched bases: 10. The CDR3 length is 15 residues. CDR1 and CDR2 (germline): SQVTM, ANQGSEA.

This clone was observed a single time. The rearrangement uses TRBV25-1 and TRBJ1-2; 7 nucleotides agree with TRBD1. The junction had 8 bases not matched to a gene; V was cut back by 2 bases and J by 8 bases. This CDR3 is 14 amino acids long. Germline V gene lookup returns CDR1 MGHDK and CDR2 SYGVNS. CDR3 residues: CASSEPGGEGGYTF. The CDR3 DNA follows: TGTGCCAGCAGTGAACCAGGGGGAGAGGGGGGCTACACCTTC.

This rearrangement joins TRBV19 to TRBJ2-3, with D perhaps TRBD1 or TRBD2 (5 bases each). This CDR3 region has 14 residues. CDR1 and CDR2 (germline): LNHDA, SQIVND (reference sequence). V lost 5 bases to trimming and J lost 2 bases, with 11 bases between them. In DNA, the CDR3 is TGTGCCAGTAGTGGGGACGCCGCCACAGATACGCAGTATTTT. Its protein product is CASSGDAATDTQYF.

J is TRBJ1-2 and V is TRBV2; D is undetermined. The germline V gene has CDR1 SNHLY and CDR2 FYNNEI. The V and J ends lost 0 bases and 7 bases respectively, with 15 bases between them. The CDR3 is 15 amino acids. The CDR3 bases are TGTGCCAGCAGTGAAGCGGTCACCCGGAATCGTGGCTACACCTTC. This gives the protein CASSEAVTRNRGYTF.

Concerning this clone itself: Additional DNA sequences in this sample encode the identical CDR3. This chain connects TRBV5-1 to TRBJ2-5; D ambiguous. V was trimmed by 2 bases and J by 5 bases, leaving 4 bases between them. CDR1 and CDR2 (germline): SGHRS, YFSETQ. CDR3 length equals 11 residues. CDR3 sequence (DNA): TGCGCCAGCAGCTTTAAGGAGACCCAGTACTTC. This translates into CASSFKETQYF.

The chain carries TRBV6-4 and TRBJ2-5; 8 bases match TRBD1. Looked up from germline, CDR1 is MRHNA and CDR2 is SNTAGT. This CDR3 has 14 amino acids. J lost 4 bases, V lost 4 bases, and 5 bases had no gene match. The CDR3: CASSARQGTETQYF. CDR3 nucleotide sequence: TGTGCCAGCAGTGCCAGACAGGGGACAGAGACCCAGTACTTC.

A few counts support this clone. V gene TRBV9 combines with J gene TRBJ1-2; D gene uncertain. Per germline, CDR1 SGDLS and CDR2 YYNGEE. The CDR3 is 15 residues long. V was cut by 4 bases and J by 1 base, with 14 bases left in between. This CDR3 is CASSLHGDVNYGYTF. Written as DNA, the CDR3 is TGTGCCAGCAGCCTCCACGGGGATGTTAACTATGGCTACACCTTC.

The V and J genes are TRBV23-1 and TRBJ1-5, with TRBD1 matching 10 bases. TRBV23-1 has ORF status, its function being uncertain. The V gene end was trimmed by 8 bases and the J gene end by 1 base; junction bases not matched to a gene: 5. The CDR3 is 15 amino acids. As DNA, the CDR3 is TGCGCCAGCCTAAGGGACAGGGGAAGCAATCAGCCCCAGCATTTT. This codes for CASLRDRGSNQPQHF.

The V call is TRBV24-1, the J call TRBJ1-2; D possibly corresponds to TRBD1 (5 bases). Trimming cost V 0 bases and J 1 base, with 5 bases left between them. Germline V CDR1 and CDR2: KGHDR, SFDVKD. This CDR3 has 14 amino acids. The CDR3 region has the DNA TGTGCCACCAGTGATTTGGACAGTAACTATGGCTACACCTTC. Amino acid sequence: CATSDLDSNYGYTF.

The J gene is TRBJ1-1, the V gene TRBV5-8; weak D call: TRBD1 (5 bases). Germline V gene lookup returns CDR1 SGHTS and CDR2 YDEGEE. The CDR3 is made up of 14 amino acids. Trimming removed 4 bases at V and 3 bases at J, with 13 bases between. CDR3 nucleotide sequence: TGTGCCAGCAGCCGGGGGTGGGGAGACACTGAAGCTTTCTTT. It codes for CASSRGWGDTEAFF.

The chain links TRBV11-2 to TRBJ2-3; D is undetermined. The germline V and J ends were trimmed by 6 bases and 2 bases, with 9 bases remaining between them. The CDR3 runs to 13 residues. Germline CDR1 is SGHAT and CDR2 is FQNNGV. The CDR3 region has the DNA TGTGCCAGCAGAAGAACTACCACAGATACGCAGTATTTT. Amino acids: CASRRTTTDTQYF.

This chain uses TRBV28 with TRBJ1-5; 7 bases line up with TRBD1. This CDR3 is built from 15 residues. Germline V gives CDR1 MDHEN, CDR2 SYDVKM. After removal of 6 bases from V and 10 bases from J, the junction contained 15 bases not matched to a gene. Written as DNA, the CDR3 is TGTGCCAGCAGAAAGACAGGGTCGCCTATTTACCCCCAGCATTTT. Its protein is CASRKTGSPIYPQHF.

This sequence joins TRBV6-6 and TRBJ1-1; D might be TRBD1 (6 bases). Trimming left V 0 bases short and J 7 bases short, with 15 bases between. This CDR3 is built from 15 residues. From germline, CDR1 is MNHNY and CDR2 SVGAGI (reference sequence). CDR3 nucleotide sequence: TGTGCCAGCAGTTACTCCTCCAGGGGCGCTGGTGAAGCTTTCTTT. Protein: CASSYSSRGAGEAFF.

The J gene is TRBJ2-1, the V gene TRBV6-6; perhaps TRBD1 as D (5 bases). This CDR3 spans 15 amino acids. From germline, CDR1 is MNHNY and CDR2 SVGAGI (reference sequence). The V and J ends lost 6 bases and 4 bases respectively, with 16 bases between them. The CDR3 reads CASRKGLGEYNEQFF. The CDR3 DNA follows: TGTGCCAGCAGGAAGGGTCTAGGGGAATACAATGAGCAGTTCTTC.